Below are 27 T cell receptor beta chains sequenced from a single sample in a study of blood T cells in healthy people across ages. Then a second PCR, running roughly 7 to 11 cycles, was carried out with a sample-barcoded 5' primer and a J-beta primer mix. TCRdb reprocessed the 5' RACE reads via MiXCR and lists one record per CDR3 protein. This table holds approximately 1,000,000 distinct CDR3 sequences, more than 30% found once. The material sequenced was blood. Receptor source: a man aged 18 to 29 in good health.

CDR3: CASRRQQNQPQHF. CDR3 nucleotide sequence: TGTGCCAGCCGGAGACAGCAGAATCAGCCCCAGCATTTT. The chain uses TRBV6-1 and TRBJ1-5; weak D call: TRBD1 (5 bases). The CDR3 extends over 13 amino acids. Trimming pared 8 bases from V and 4 bases from J, leaving 12 bases between. Germline CDR1 MNHNS, CDR2 SASEGT.

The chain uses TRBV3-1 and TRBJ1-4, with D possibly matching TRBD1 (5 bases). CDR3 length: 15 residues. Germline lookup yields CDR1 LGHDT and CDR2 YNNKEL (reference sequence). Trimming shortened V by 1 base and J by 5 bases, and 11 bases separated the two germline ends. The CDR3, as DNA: TGTGCCAGCAGCCAAGGGCGGGGGTTAAATGAAAAACTGTTTTTT. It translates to CASSQGRGLNEKLFF.

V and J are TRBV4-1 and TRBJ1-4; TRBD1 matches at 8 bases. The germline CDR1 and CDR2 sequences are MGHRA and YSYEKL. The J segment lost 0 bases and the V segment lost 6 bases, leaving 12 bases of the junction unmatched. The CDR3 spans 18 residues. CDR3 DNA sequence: TGCGCCAGCAGATATCAGGGGGCCGGGAGTGCAACTAATGAAAAACTGTTTTTT. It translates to CASRYQGAGSATNEKLFF.

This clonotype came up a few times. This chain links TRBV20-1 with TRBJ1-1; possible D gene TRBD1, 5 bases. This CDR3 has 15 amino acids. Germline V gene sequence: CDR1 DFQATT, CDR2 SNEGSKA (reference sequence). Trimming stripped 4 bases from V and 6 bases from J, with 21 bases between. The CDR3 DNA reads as TGCAGTGCTAAAGGACCGGGACGGGCTGGCTCTGAAGCTTTCTTT. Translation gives CSAKGPGRAGSEAFF.

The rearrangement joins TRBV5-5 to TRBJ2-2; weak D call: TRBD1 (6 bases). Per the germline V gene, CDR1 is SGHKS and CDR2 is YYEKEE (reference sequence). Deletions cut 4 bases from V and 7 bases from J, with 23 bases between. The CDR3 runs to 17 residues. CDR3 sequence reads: CASSEPQGTPDIGELFF. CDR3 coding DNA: TGTGCCAGCAGCGAGCCTCAGGGGACCCCGGACATCGGGGAGCTGTTTTTT. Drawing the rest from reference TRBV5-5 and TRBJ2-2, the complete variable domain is DAGVTQSPTHLIKTRGQQVTLRCSPISGHKSVSWYQQVLGQGPQFIFQYYEKEERGRGNFPDRFSARQFPNYSSELNVNALLLGDSALYLCASSEPQGTPDIGELFFGEGSRLTVL.

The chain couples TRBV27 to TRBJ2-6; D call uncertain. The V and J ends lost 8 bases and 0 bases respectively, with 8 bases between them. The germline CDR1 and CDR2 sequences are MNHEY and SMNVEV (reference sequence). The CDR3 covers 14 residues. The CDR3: CASATFSGANVLTF. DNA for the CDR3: TGTGCCAGCGCTACATTCTCTGGGGCCAACGTCCTGACTTTC. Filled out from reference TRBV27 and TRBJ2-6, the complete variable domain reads EAQVTQNPRYLITVTGKKLTVTCSQNMNHEYMSWYRQDPGLGLRQIYYSMNVEVTDKGDVPEGYKVSRKEKRNFPLILESPSPNQTSLYFCASATFSGANVLTFGAGSRLTVL.

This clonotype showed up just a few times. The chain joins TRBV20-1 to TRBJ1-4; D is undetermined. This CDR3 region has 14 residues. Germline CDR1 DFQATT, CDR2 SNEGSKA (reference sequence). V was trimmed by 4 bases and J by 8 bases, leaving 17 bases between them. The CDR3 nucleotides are TGCAGTGCTAAAAGTCGGTCCGGGAACGAAAAACTGTTTTTT. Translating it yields CSAKSRSGNEKLFF.

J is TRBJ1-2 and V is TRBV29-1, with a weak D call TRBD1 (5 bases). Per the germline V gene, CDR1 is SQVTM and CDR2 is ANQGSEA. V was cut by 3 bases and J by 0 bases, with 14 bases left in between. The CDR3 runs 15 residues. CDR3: CSVDFLGRANYGYTF. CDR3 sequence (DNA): TGCAGCGTTGATTTTCTCGGCAGGGCTAACTATGGCTACACCTTC.

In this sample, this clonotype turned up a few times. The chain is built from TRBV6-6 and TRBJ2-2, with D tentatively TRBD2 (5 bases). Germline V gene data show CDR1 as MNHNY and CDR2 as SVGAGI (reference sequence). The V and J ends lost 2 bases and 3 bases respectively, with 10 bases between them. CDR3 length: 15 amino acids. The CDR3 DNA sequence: TGTGCCAGCAGTTACCGAATCGGGGACACCGGGGAGCTGTTTTTT. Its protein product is CASSYRIGDTGELFF.

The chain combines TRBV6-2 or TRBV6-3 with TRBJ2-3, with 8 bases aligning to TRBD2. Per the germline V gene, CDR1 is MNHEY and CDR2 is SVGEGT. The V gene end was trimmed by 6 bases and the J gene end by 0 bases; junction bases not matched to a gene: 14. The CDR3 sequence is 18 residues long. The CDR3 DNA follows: TGTGCCAGCAGGCTAGGACTAGCCCGGAGCGCTAGCACAGATACGCAGTATTTT. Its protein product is CASRLGLARSASTDTQYF.

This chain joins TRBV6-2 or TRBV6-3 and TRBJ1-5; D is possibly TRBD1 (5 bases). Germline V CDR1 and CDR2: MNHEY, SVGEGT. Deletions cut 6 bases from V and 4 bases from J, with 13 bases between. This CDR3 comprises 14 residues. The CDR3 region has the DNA TGTGCCAGCAGCGAAGGGACCCTAAATCAGCCCCAGCATTTT. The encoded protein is CASSEGTLNQPQHF.

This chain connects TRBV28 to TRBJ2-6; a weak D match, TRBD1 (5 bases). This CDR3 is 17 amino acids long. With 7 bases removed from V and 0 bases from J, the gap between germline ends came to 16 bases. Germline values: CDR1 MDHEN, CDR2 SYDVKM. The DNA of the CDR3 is TGTGCCAGCACCCAGACAGATCAGAGCTCTGGGGCCAACGTCCTGACTTTC. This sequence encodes CASTQTDQSSGANVLTF.

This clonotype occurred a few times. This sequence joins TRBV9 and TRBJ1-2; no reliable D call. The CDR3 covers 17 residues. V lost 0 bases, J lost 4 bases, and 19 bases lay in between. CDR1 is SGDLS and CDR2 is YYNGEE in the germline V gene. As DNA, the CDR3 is TGTGCCAGCAGCGTAGCTGTGAACAGCAAATATTTCTATGGCTACACCTTC. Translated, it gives CASSVAVNSKYFYGYTF.

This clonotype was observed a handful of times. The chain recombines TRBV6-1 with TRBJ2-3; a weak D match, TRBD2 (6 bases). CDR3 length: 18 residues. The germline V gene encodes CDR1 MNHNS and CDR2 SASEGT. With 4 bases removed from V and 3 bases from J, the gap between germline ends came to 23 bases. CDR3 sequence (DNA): TGTGCCAGCAGTGTAAAAGGTCTGTCGGGGGTTATGACAGATACGCAGTATTTT. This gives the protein CASSVKGLSGVMTDTQYF.

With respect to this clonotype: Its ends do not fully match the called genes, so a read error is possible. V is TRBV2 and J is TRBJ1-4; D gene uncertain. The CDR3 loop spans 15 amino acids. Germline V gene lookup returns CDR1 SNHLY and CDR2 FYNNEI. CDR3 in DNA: TGTGCCAGCAGAGAAGGGTCGGGCACTAATGAAAAACTGTTTTTT. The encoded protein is CASREGSGTNEKLFF.

Here the CDR3 DNA reads TGTGCCAGCAGTGATATGGAAGGCTACAATGAGCAGTTCTTC. Its translation is CASSDMEGYNEQFF. The V gene is TRBV2, the J gene TRBJ2-1, with D unresolved. Per the germline V gene, CDR1 is SNHLY and CDR2 is FYNNEI. V was clipped by 3 bases and J by 3 bases, with 9 bases between them. The CDR3 runs to 14 residues.

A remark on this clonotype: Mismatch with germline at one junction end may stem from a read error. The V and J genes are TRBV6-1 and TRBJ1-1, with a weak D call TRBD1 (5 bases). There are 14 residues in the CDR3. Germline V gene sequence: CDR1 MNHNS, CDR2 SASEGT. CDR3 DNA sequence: TGTGCCGGCAGTGACGGGGGGATGAACACTGAAGCTTTCTTT. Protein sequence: CAGSDGGMNTEAFF.

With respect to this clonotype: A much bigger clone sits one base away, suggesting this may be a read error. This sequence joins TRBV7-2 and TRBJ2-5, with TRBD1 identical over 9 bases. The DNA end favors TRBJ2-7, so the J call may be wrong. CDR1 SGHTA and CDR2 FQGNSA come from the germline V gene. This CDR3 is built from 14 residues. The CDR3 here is CAGSLTGQGYEQYF. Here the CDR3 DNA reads TGTGCCGGCAGCTTAACGGGACAGGGCTACGAGCAGTACTTC.

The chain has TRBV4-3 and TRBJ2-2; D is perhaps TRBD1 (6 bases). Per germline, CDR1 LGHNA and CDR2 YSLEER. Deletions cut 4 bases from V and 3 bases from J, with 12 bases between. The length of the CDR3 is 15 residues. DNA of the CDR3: TGCGCCAGCAGCCCCGAGGACAGTCACACCGGGGAGCTGTTTTTT. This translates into CASSPEDSHTGELFF.

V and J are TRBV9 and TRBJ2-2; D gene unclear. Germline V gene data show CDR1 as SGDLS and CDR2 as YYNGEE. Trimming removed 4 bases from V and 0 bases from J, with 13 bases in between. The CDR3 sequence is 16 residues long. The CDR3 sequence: CASSIKSTANTGELFF. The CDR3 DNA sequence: TGTGCCAGCAGCATAAAGTCGACCGCGAACACCGGGGAGCTGTTTTTT.

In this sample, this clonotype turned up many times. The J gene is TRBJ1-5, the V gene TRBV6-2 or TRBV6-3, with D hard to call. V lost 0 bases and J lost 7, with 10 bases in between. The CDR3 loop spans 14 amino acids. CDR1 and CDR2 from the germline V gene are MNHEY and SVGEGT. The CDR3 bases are TGTGCCAGCAGTTACTCCGGGTTGAAGCAGCCCCAGCATTTT. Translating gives CASSYSGLKQPQHF.

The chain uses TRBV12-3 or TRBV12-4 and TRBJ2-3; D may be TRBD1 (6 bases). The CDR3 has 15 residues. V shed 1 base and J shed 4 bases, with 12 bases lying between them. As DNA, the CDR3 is TGTGCCAGCAGTTTAGAGAGAGGGGGAGCAGATACGCAGTATTTT. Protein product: CASSLERGGADTQYF.

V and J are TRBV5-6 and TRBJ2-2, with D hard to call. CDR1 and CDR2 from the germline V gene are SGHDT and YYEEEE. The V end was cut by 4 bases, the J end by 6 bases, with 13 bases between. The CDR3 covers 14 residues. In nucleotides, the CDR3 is TGTGCCAGCAGCACTGGGTTGGGGTCCGGGGAGCTGTTTTTT. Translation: CASSTGLGSGELFF.

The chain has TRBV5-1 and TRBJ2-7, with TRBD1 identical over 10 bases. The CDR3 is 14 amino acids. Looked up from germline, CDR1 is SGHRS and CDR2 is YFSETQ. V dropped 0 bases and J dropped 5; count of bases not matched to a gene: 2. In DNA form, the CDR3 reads TGCGCCAGCAGCTTGGAGACAGGGGGCAACGAGCAGTACTTC. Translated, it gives CASSLETGGNEQYF.

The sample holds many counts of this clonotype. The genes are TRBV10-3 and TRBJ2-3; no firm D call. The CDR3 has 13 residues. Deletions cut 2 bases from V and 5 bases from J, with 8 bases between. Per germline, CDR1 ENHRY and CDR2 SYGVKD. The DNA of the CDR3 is TGTGCCATCAGTGAGGGGTTCGGAGATACGCAGTATTTT. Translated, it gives CAISEGFGDTQYF.

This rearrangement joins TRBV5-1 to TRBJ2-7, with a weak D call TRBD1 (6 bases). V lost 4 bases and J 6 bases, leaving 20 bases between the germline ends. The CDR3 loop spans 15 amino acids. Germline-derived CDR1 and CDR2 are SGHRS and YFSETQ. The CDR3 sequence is CASSRSGDRLSEQYF. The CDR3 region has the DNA TGCGCCAGCAGCCGGTCAGGGGACCGACTCTCCGAGCAGTACTTC. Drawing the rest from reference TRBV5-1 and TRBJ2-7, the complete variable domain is KAGVTQTPRYLIKTRGQQVTLSCSPISGHRSVSWYQQTPGQGLQFLFEYFSETQRNKGNFPGRFSGRQFSNSRSEMNVSTLELGDSALYLCASSRSGDRLSEQYFGPGTRLTVT.

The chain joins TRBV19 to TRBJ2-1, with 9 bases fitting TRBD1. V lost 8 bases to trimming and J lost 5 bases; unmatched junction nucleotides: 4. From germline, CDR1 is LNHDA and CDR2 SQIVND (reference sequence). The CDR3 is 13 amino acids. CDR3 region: CASPGQGNNEQFF. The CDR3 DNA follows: TGTGCCAGTCCGGGACAGGGCAACAATGAGCAGTTCTTC.